Following are 32 T cell receptor beta chains from one sample sequenced in a study of blood T cell repertoires in COVID-19. Profiling relied on immunoSEQ multiplex PCR, and the TCRdb table lists in-frame clones only, not all of them. The table records about 170,000 clones, approximately 85% of them present only once. Input material: peripheral blood. These receptor sequences come from a man at least 80 years old with COVID-19, enrolled during active disease.

The rearrangement joins TRBV19 to TRBJ1-6; 10 bases match TRBD1. The CDR3 totals 14 residues. The germline V gene has CDR1 LNHDA and CDR2 SQIVND (reference sequence). V was clipped by 5 bases and J by 8 bases; unmatched bases: 3. In nucleotides, the CDR3 is TGTGCCAGTAGTGCCGACAGGGGGCATTCACCCCTCCACTTT. Translated: CASSADRGHSPLHF.

V and J are TRBV6-2 or TRBV6-3 and TRBJ1-1, with a tentative D call TRBD1 (6 bases). Per the germline V gene, CDR1 is MNHEY and CDR2 is SVGEGT. CDR3 length: 16 residues. V was clipped by 4 bases and J by 0 bases, with 15 bases between them. The DNA for the CDR3 is TGTGCCAGCAGTTTCCTACAGGGAAGGGTGAACACTGAAGCTTTCTTT. It translates to CASSFLQGRVNTEAFF.

The chain employs TRBV3-1 (or the pseudogene TRBV3-2) and TRBJ1-3; TRBD1 aligns across 9 bases. The CDR3 totals 16 residues. V dropped 4 bases and J dropped 4; count of bases not matched to a gene: 8. The V gene's germline CDR1 is LGHDT and CDR2 YNNKEL (reference sequence). The CDR3 DNA reads as TGTGCCAGCAGCCCCCGGGACAGGGCGTACGGAAACACCATATATTTT. This encodes CASSPRDRAYGNTIYF.

This chain uses TRBV6-2 or TRBV6-3 with TRBJ2-7; 10 positions agree with TRBD2. The CDR3 runs to 14 residues. The germline gives CDR1 MNHEY, CDR2 SVGEGT. V lost 4 bases to trimming and J lost 3 bases; unmatched junction nucleotides: 3. CDR3 nucleotide sequence: TGTGCCAGCAGTTTTCTAGCGGGGGTCTACGAGCAGTACTTC. The encoded protein is CASSFLAGVYEQYF.

The chain carries TRBV7-2 and TRBJ1-6, with 7 bases fitting TRBD1. V dropped 1 base and J dropped 7; count of bases not matched to a gene: 10. CDR3 length equals 17 residues. Germline assignment: CDR1 SGHTA and CDR2 FQGNSA. The CDR3 DNA sequence: TGTGCCAGCAGCTTAGGACCGACCACAGGGGCGAATTCACCCCTCCACTTT. Its protein product is CASSLGPTTGANSPLHF. The complete variable domain, with remaining parts taken from reference TRBV7-2 and TRBJ1-6, reads GAGVSQSPSNKVTEKGKDVELRCDPISGHTALYWYRQSLGQGLEFLIYFQGNSAPDKSGLPSDRFSAERTGGSVSTLTIQRTQQEDSAVYLCASSLGPTTGANSPLHFGNGTRLTVT.

This clone was counted only a few times. The J gene is TRBJ2-5, the V gene TRBV14; maybe TRBD1 (6 bases). Trimming left V 5 bases short and J 2 bases short, with 15 bases between. Germline loops: CDR1 SGHDN, CDR2 FVKESK. The CDR3 is 15 residues long. CDR3 region: CASSGWTAVQETQYF. For the CDR3, the DNA is TGTGCCAGCAGCGGATGGACAGCAGTTCAAGAGACCCAGTACTTC.

The chain uses TRBV2 and TRBJ2-2; 7 positions match TRBD1. The CDR3 loop spans 14 amino acids. Germline V gene lookup returns CDR1 SNHLY and CDR2 FYNNEI. V shed 6 bases and J 4 bases; nucleotides not matched to a gene: 5. The CDR3 here is CASRLQGSTGELFF. In nucleotides, the CDR3 is TGTGCCAGCAGGTTACAGGGGAGCACCGGGGAGCTGTTTTTT.

Here the CDR3 reads CASSHAGQGGNEQFF. The DNA for the CDR3 is TGTGCCAGCAGCCACGCGGGACAGGGGGGCAATGAGCAGTTCTTC. V is TRBV7-9 and J is TRBJ2-1, with 11 bases matching TRBD1. CDR1 is SEHNR, CDR2 FQNEAQ, per germline (reference sequence). The CDR3 is made up of 15 amino acids. V gave up 5 bases and J gave up 6 bases; unmatched junction bases: 6.

The rearrangement links TRBV5-1 to TRBJ2-2; 10 bases map to TRBD1. CDR3 length: 18 residues. Germline V gives CDR1 SGHRS, CDR2 YFSETQ. Unmatched junction bases numbered 12, after V lost 4 bases and J lost 3 bases. This CDR3 is CASSLRGGQGTHTGELFF. The CDR3 DNA sequence: TGCGCCAGCAGCCTCCGAGGGGGACAGGGGACCCACACCGGGGAGCTGTTTTTT.

The chain links TRBV6-5 to TRBJ2-2, with TRBD2 as a possible D gene (5 bases). Germline V CDR1 and CDR2: MNHEY, SVGAGI. V dropped 5 bases and J dropped 2 bases, with 12 bases sitting between them. The CDR3 is made up of 15 amino acids. The CDR3 DNA reads TGTGCCAGCAGTCCAGGTTCGGGAAACACCGGGGAGCTGTTTTTT. Its protein is CASSPGSGNTGELFF.

The chain combines TRBV9 with TRBJ2-1; 8 bases map to TRBD1. In germline, CDR1 is SGDLS, CDR2 YYNGEE. This CDR3 spans 15 amino acids. V dropped 0 bases and J dropped 1; count of bases not matched to a gene: 0. CDR3 amino acids: CASSVDRGSYNEQFF. The CDR3 nucleotides are TGTGCCAGCAGCGTAGACAGGGGGTCCTACAATGAGCAGTTCTTC.

This chain uses TRBV5-8 with TRBJ1-5; D is unresolved. V was cut by 5 bases and J by 7 bases, with 16 bases left in between. Germline V gives CDR1 SGHTS, CDR2 YDEGEE. This CDR3 is 14 amino acids long. Here the CDR3 DNA reads TGTGCCAGCAGTCTAGAGGCAGCCGGGCAGCCCCAGCATTTT. This encodes CASSLEAAGQPQHF. The complete variable domain, with remaining parts taken from reference TRBV5-8 and TRBJ1-5, reads EAGVTQSPTHLIKTRGQQATLRCSPISGHTSVYWYQQALGLGLQFLLWYDEGEERNRGNFPPRFSGRQFPNYSSELNVNALELEDSALYLCASSLEAAGQPQHFGDGTRLSIL.

This clone was detected only once. The chain joins TRBV11-2 to TRBJ2-7, with 8 bases that match TRBD2. Germline V gene data show CDR1 as SGHAT and CDR2 as FQNNGV. The CDR3 is 15 amino acids. V shed 3 bases and J 0 bases; nucleotides not matched to a gene: 4. The DNA for the CDR3 is TGTGCCAGCAGCTTTACTAGCGGTCTCTCCTACGAGCAGTACTTC. Its translation: CASSFTSGLSYEQYF.

The V and J genes are TRBV5-4 and TRBJ1-1; D perhaps matches TRBD1 (5 bases). Germline V gives CDR1 SGHNT, CDR2 YYREEE (reference sequence). The V end lost 0 bases, the J end lost 1 base, and 7 bases lay between the germline ends. The CDR3 has 14 amino acids. CDR3 in amino acids: CASSLAQGNTEAFF. CDR3 nucleotide sequence: TGTGCCAGCAGCTTGGCCCAGGGGAACACTGAAGCTTTCTTT.

The chain carries TRBV3-1 (or the pseudogene TRBV3-2) and TRBJ1-2; D is ambiguous. This CDR3 comprises 12 residues. V gave up 1 base and J gave up 7 bases, with 7 bases separating them. Germline loops: CDR1 LGHDT, CDR2 YNNKEL (reference sequence). The CDR3: CASSQGPGGYTF. CDR3 nucleotides: TGTGCCAGCAGCCAAGGGCCAGGTGGCTACACCTTC.

The chain is built from TRBV2 and TRBJ1-2; no clear D. The CDR3 consists of 13 residues. V was trimmed by 3 bases and J by 6 bases, leaving 11 bases between them. CDR1 and CDR2 from the germline V gene are SNHLY and FYNNEI. CDR3 amino acids: CASSERREHGYTF. CDR3 nucleotide sequence: TGTGCCAGCAGTGAGAGACGGGAGCATGGCTACACCTTC.

In this sample, this clone turned up a few times. This CDR3 reads CASSLSIGQNGYTF. The CDR3, as DNA: TGTGCCAGCAGTTTATCGATCGGACAGAATGGCTACACCTTC. The V call is TRBV27, the J call TRBJ1-2, with D perhaps matching TRBD1 (6 bases). This CDR3 spans 14 amino acids. V lost 0 bases to trimming and J lost 6 bases, with 11 bases between them. Germline CDR1 and CDR2: MNHEY and SMNVEV (reference sequence).

This clone was seen only a few times. V and J are TRBV5-1 and TRBJ1-2, with 7 bases lining up with TRBD1. V trimming: 5 bases; J trimming: 5 bases; junction bases outside the gene matches: 6. The germline CDR1 and CDR2 sequences are SGHRS and YFSETQ. The CDR3 extends over 13 amino acids. CDR3 nucleotides: TGCGCCAGCAGAGGGGGACAGAGATATGGCTACACCTTC. Its protein product is CASRGGQRYGYTF.

The rearrangement joins TRBV5-4 to TRBJ1-2; a weak D match, TRBD1 (5 bases). V was trimmed by 0 bases and J by 5 bases, leaving 14 bases between them. The germline V gene has CDR1 SGHNT and CDR2 YYREEE (reference sequence). This CDR3 is 15 amino acids long. DNA of the CDR3: TGTGCCAGCAGCTTGGAGATGGGGGGTGCATATGGCTACACCTTC. It is translated as CASSLEMGGAYGYTF.

V is TRBV5-4 and J is TRBJ2-3; 8 bases match TRBD1. CDR3 size: 15 residues. Germline V gives CDR1 SGHNT, CDR2 YYREEE (reference sequence). Unmatched junction bases numbered 8, after V lost 4 bases and J lost 4 bases. For the CDR3, the DNA is TGTGCCAGCAGCGATCGGACAGGGAGCGCAGATACGCAGTATTTT. It is translated as CASSDRTGSADTQYF.

This chain uses TRBV7-9 with TRBJ1-2; D is possibly TRBD1 (5 bases). The germline V gene encodes CDR1 SEHNR and CDR2 FQNEAQ (reference sequence). V lost 1 base and J 4 bases, leaving 7 bases between the germline ends. This CDR3 is built from 13 residues. CDR3 amino acids: CASSLVRVYGYTF. Written as DNA, the CDR3 is TGTGCCAGCAGCTTAGTCAGGGTCTATGGCTACACCTTC.

The chain combines TRBV2 with TRBJ2-3, with 14 nucleotides matching TRBD2. CDR1 and CDR2 (germline): SNHLY, FYNNEI. This CDR3 is 16 amino acids long. V trimming: 3 bases; J trimming: 9 bases; junction bases outside the gene matches: 8. The CDR3 spells CASSETSGGASRTQYF. The CDR3 DNA follows: TGTGCCAGCAGTGAGACTAGCGGGGGGGCATCGAGAACGCAGTATTTT.

This chain joins TRBV24-1 and TRBJ2-3; 7 nucleotides align to TRBD2. This CDR3 has 17 amino acids. The V and J ends lost 1 base and 0 bases, in that order; junction bases with no gene match: 6. Germline loops: CDR1 KGHDR, CDR2 SFDVKD. The CDR3 region has the DNA TGTGCCACCAGTGATTTAGTAGGAGCGGGGAGCACAGATACGCAGTATTTT. It yields the protein CATSDLVGAGSTDTQYF.

The chain links TRBV5-4 to TRBJ1-6; tentative D call: TRBD1 (5 bases). Deletions cut 3 bases from V and 1 base from J, with 11 bases between. CDR3 length: 16 amino acids. The germline gives CDR1 SGHNT, CDR2 YYREEE (reference sequence). CDR3: CASSSGGGSYNSPLHF. CDR3 nucleotides: TGTGCCAGCAGCTCGGGGGGGGGATCCTATAATTCACCCCTCCACTTT.

This chain connects TRBV7-3 to TRBJ2-1, with a possible D match to TRBD2 (6 bases). This CDR3 is 16 amino acids long. CDR1 and CDR2 (germline): SGHTA, FQGTGA. Trimming took off 1 base at V and 7 bases at J, with 17 bases between the two ends. CDR3 region: CASSLSGVGTWNEQFF. As DNA, the CDR3 is TGTGCCAGCAGCTTAAGCGGGGTGGGGACCTGGAATGAGCAGTTCTTC. Looking up the rest from reference TRBV7-3 and TRBJ2-1 gives the full variable domain: GAGVSQTPSNKVTEKGKYVELRCDPISGHTALYWYRQSLGQGPEFLIYFQGTGAADDSGLPNDRFFAVRPEGSVSTLKIQRTERGDSAVYLCASSLSGVGTWNEQFFGPGTRLTVL.

CDR3 bases: TGTGCCAGCAGCTTGGACAGGAGGGACTATGGCTACACCTTC. Encoded protein: CASSLDRRDYGYTF. The rearrangement links TRBV5-6 to TRBJ1-2; possible D gene TRBD1, 5 bases. The V end was cut by 0 bases, the J end by 3 bases, with 9 bases between. Germline V CDR1 and CDR2: SGHDT, YYEEEE. This CDR3 has 14 amino acids.

The rearrangement joins TRBV7-3 to TRBJ2-1, with D uncertain. From germline, CDR1 is SGHTA and CDR2 FQGTGA. Trimming left V 2 bases short and J 4 bases short, with 12 bases between. The CDR3 covers 15 residues. The CDR3 spells CASSLGLPSYNEQFF. CDR3 coding DNA: TGTGCCAGCAGCTTAGGGCTACCCTCTTACAATGAGCAGTTCTTC.

The rearrangement uses TRBV2 and TRBJ2-1; 8 nucleotides align to TRBD1. Losses at the gene ends were 7 bases for V and 4 bases for J; bases not matched to a gene: 3. The CDR3 consists of 13 residues. CDR1 is SNHLY, CDR2 FYNNEI, per germline. CDR3 sequence: CASNRQGYNEQFF. The CDR3 DNA reads TGTGCCAGCAACCGACAGGGGTACAATGAGCAGTTCTTC.

The gene calls are TRBV19 and TRBJ2-3, with D unclear. Trimming took 4 bases from V and 5 from J, leaving 16 bases between them. Germline V CDR1 and CDR2: LNHDA, SQIVND (reference sequence). The CDR3 length is 15 residues. CDR3 sequence: CASSRYPPRGDTQYF. CDR3 DNA: TGTGCCAGTAGTAGATACCCACCCCGCGGAGATACGCAGTATTTT.

The V and J genes are TRBV2 and TRBJ1-6, with D possibly matching TRBD1 (5 bases). Germline-derived CDR1 and CDR2 are SNHLY and FYNNEI. Trimming pared 0 bases from V and 6 bases from J, leaving 9 bases between. The CDR3 totals 15 residues. In nucleotides, the CDR3 is TGTGCCAGCAGTGAAGCTTGGACAAGTAATTCACCCCTCCACTTT. Its protein product is CASSEAWTSNSPLHF.

The gene calls are TRBV18 and TRBJ1-2; 8 bases line up with TRBD1. The CDR3 is 15 residues long. Unmatched junction bases numbered 4, after V lost 3 bases and J lost 1 base. Germline V gene data show CDR1 as KGHSH and CDR2 as LQKENI. The CDR3 DNA follows: TGTGCCAGCTCACCGGAAACAGGGGGTAACTATGGCTACACCTTC. Encoded protein: CASSPETGGNYGYTF.

The chain combines TRBV27 with TRBJ1-5; the D is unclear. The germline gives CDR1 MNHEY, CDR2 SMNVEV (reference sequence). The CDR3 is 14 amino acids. V was cut by 5 bases and J by 11 bases, with 19 bases left in between. Here the CDR3 DNA reads TGTGCCAGCAGTCCCGAGGGATGGCTTTCAGCCCAGCATTTT. Encoded protein: CASSPEGWLSAQHF.